The entry below gives a single T cell receptor (beta chain) sequence along with its context. The sample belongs to a study of blood T cell repertoires in COVID-19. Turning to the study itself: Collection of acute and convalescent COVID-19 samples took place in the United States, Italy and Spain.

Clones were sequenced by immunoSEQ multiplex PCR, and TCRdb holds only the in-frame ones, with some missing. The sample contains hundreds of thousands of clones, 70% to 85% of which appear only once. The specimen sequenced was peripheral blood. The sequence derives from a woman of 80 years or more with acute or convalescent COVID-19.

CDR3 bases: TGTGCCAGCAGCGAAACTAGCGTATCCTACGAGCAGTACTTC. Amino acid sequence: CASSETSVSYEQYF. The rearrangement links TRBV7-2 to TRBJ2-7; the match to TRBD2 covers 7 bases. The CDR3 runs 14 residues. Germline lookup yields CDR1 SGHTA and CDR2 FQGNSA. With 5 bases clipped from V and 1 base from J, the junction kept 5 bases outside the gene matches. The whole variable domain, remainder taken from reference TRBV7-2 and TRBJ2-7, is GAGVSQSPSNKVTEKGKDVELRCDPISGHTALYWYRQSLGQGLEFLIYFQGNSAPDKSGLPSDRFSAERTGGSVSTLTIQRTQQEDSAVYLCASSETSVSYEQYFGPGTRLTVT.